A selection of T cell receptor beta chains follows, all from one sample in a study of T cell clones after liver transplantation. Repertoires were generated with immunoSEQ multiplex PCR, while TCRdb's copy carries only in-frame clones and drops some. The sample lists 200 or so clones; around three fifths were seen once. Which antigens these TCRs recognize remains unknown. Specimen: CD8+ T cells from cultured PBMCs. These receptor sequences come from a human patient who received a liver transplant. Among the T cells, some may be from the graft donor. Both conserved end residues are part of each CDR3. D genes are given only for firm matches. The listing skips clone size in some rows; elsewhere it reads once, few, many or a size class.

15 | - | TRBJ2-7 | TRBV30 | - | CAWGDPGTSRGEQYF | TGTGCCTGGGGCGACCCCGGGACAAGCAGGGGCGAGCAGTACTTC
15 | - | TRBJ2-5 | TRBV9 | TRBD2 | CASSSSGSVAETQYF | TGTGCCAGCAGTTCTAGCGGGAGTGTTGCAGAGACCCAGTACTTC
23 | - | TRBJ1-4 | TRBV21-1 | - | CASSKDEKPGQGVPADCNEKLFF | TGTGCCAGCAGCAAAGACGAAAAGCCGGGACAGGGGGTTCCCGCCGACTGTAATGAAAAACTGTTTTTT
14 | - | TRBJ2-7 | TRBV5-1 | TRBD1 | CASSTYGTGYEQYF | TGCGCCAGCAGCACATACGGGACAGGCTACGAGCAGTACTTC
12 | - | TRBJ1-1 | TRBV14 | TRBD1 | CASSHDRVRAFF | TGTGCCAGCAGCCACGACAGGGTAAGAGCTTTCTTT
13 | - | TRBJ2-1 | TRBV14 | - | CASSVGWANEQFF | TGTGCCAGCAGCGTAGGGTGGGCCAATGAGCAGTTCTTC
13 | - | TRBJ2-1 | TRBV28 | - | CASTSPMAFGQFF | TGTGCCAGCACCTCCCCCATGGCCTTCGGGCAGTTCTTC
12 | - | TRBJ1-3 | TRBV21-1 | - | CASRDRRDTIYF | TGTGCCAGCAGGGATCGACGAGACACCATATATTTT
16 | - | TRBJ2-2 | TRBV6-5 | TRBD1 | CASSYDRVQNTGELFF | TGTGCCAGCAGTTACGACAGGGTTCAGAACACCGGGGAGCTGTTTTTT
22 | - | TRBJ2-2 | TRBV7-5 | - | CVRSLEAGRQGFSGRGTGELFF | TGTGTCAGAAGCTTAGAGGCAGGGAGGCAGGGATTCAGCGGGAGGGGCACCGGGGAGCTGTTTTTT
13 | medium-sized | TRBJ2-1 | TRBV9 | - | CASSVGWANEQFF | TGTGCCAGCAGCGTAGGGTGGGCCAATGAGCAGTTCTTC
15 | few | TRBJ2-1 | TRBV25-1 | - | CASSEIIRSYNEQFF | TGTGCCAGCAGTGAAATAATCAGGTCCTACAATGAGCAGTTCTTC
17 | - | TRBJ1-3 | TRBV21-1 | - | CASSGDLATTARNTIYF | TGTGCCAGCAGCGGCGACCTAGCTACAACCGCACGAAACACCATATATTTT
15 | once | TRBJ1-2 | TRBV11-3 | TRBD1 | CASSPGTGGSYGYTF | TGTGCCAGCAGCCCTGGTACAGGGGGCAGCTATGGCTACACCTTC
12 | large | TRBJ2-7 | TRBV7-9 | - | CASSAMEDEQYF | TGTGCCAGCAGCGCTATGGAGGACGAGCAGTACTTC
15 | - | TRBJ2-3 | TRBV30 | TRBD1 | CAWSAGTGGTDTQYF | TGTGCCTGGAGTGCCGGGACAGGGGGCACAGATACGCAGTATTTT
19 | large | TRBJ1-1 | TRBV15 | - | CATSRDRSRNGDLNTEAFF | TGTGCCACCAGCAGAGATAGGAGTAGGAACGGGGACCTGAACACTGAAGCTTTCTTT
12 | - | TRBJ2-1 | TRBV7-2 | TRBD1 | CASSPDRNEQFF | TGTGCCAGCAGCCCGGACAGGAATGAGCAGTTCTTC
13 | - | TRBJ2-7 | TRBV14 | - | CASSHLRAYEQYF | TGTGCCAGCAGCCACTTAAGGGCCTACGAGCAGTACTTC
12 | - | TRBJ2-7 | TRBV27 | - | CASGQRSYEQYF | TGTGCCAGTGGTCAAAGGTCCTACGAGCAGTACTTC
13 | - | TRBJ1-2 | TRBV29-1 | - | CSAEGRFNYGYTF | TGCAGCGCCGAAGGCAGGTTTAACTATGGCTACACCTTC
19 | - | TRBJ2-3 | TRBV27 | TRBD1 | CASSSWLVRQGPVKDTQYF | TGTGCCAGCAGTTCCTGGTTGGTCCGACAGGGTCCGGTGAAAGATACGCAGTATTTT
12 | - | TRBJ2-1 | TRBV9 | TRBD1 | CASSPDRNEQFF | TGTGCCAGCAGCCCGGACAGGAATGAGCAGTTCTTC
11 | - | TRBJ2-3 | TRBV16 | - | CASQMTDTQYF | TGTGCCAGCCAGATGACAGATACGCAGTATTTT
14 | once | TRBJ2-3 | TRBV9 | - | CASSEDLSTDTQYF | TGTGCCAGCAGCGAAGACCTGAGCACAGATACGCAGTATTTT
15 | - | TRBJ2-1 | TRBV4-3 | - | CASSPRDLQYNEQFF | TGCGCCAGCAGCCCCCGGGACTTACAATACAATGAGCAGTTCTTC
13 | - | TRBJ2-7 | TRBV5-6 | - | CASSLGRSYEQYF | TGTGCCAGCAGCTTGGGTAGGTCCTACGAGCAGTACTTC
13 | - | TRBJ1-2 | TRBV7-9 | - | CASSLGGIGGYTF | TGTGCCAGCAGCTTAGGTGGAATAGGCGGCTACACCTTC
16 | - | TRBJ1-2 | TRBV5-6 | TRBD1 | CASSSNRDRANYGYTF | TGTGCCAGCAGCTCGAACCGGGACAGAGCTAACTATGGCTACACCTTC
12 | hyperexpanded | TRBJ2-1 | TRBV14 | TRBD1 | CASSPDRNEQFF | TGTGCCAGCAGCCCGGACAGGAATGAGCAGTTCTTC
18 | - | TRBJ2-1 | TRBV10-3 | TRBD1 | CAISESGDRGGYGSEQFF | TGTGCCATCAGTGAGTCGGGGGACAGGGGAGGATATGGGAGTGAGCAGTTCTTC
15 | once | TRBJ2-1 | TRBV28 | - | CASSLFRPVGDEQFF | TGTGCCAGCAGTTTATTCAGGCCGGTCGGGGATGAGCAGTTCTTC
14 | - | TRBJ1-5 | TRBV27 | TRBD1 | CASSLSQGLGAQHF | TGTGCCAGCAGTTTATCACAGGGGTTGGGGGCCCAGCATTTT
16 | - | TRBJ2-7 | TRBV7-3 | - | CASSLSVYLSSYEQYF | TGTGCCAGCAGCTTAAGCGTTTACCTTAGCTCCTACGAGCAGTACTTC
12 | - | TRBJ2-1 | TRBV11-3 | TRBD1 | CASSPDRNEQFF | TGTGCCAGCAGCCCGGACAGGAATGAGCAGTTCTTC
16 | few | TRBJ1-2 | TRBV30 | TRBD1 | CAWSVQGTGRIYGYTF | TGTGCCTGGAGTGTACAGGGGACAGGCAGAATCTATGGCTACACCTTC
14 | medium-sized | TRBJ2-7 | TRBV27 | - | CASSYSDGSYEQYF | TGTGCCAGCAGTTACTCTGACGGCTCCTACGAGCAGTACTTC
18 | - | TRBJ1-1 | TRBV21-1 | - | CASSKVEDGQVTSTEAFF | TGTGCCAGCAGCAAAGTCGAGGACGGACAGGTCACAAGCACTGAAGCTTTCTTT
14 | - | TRBJ1-1 | TRBV19 | - | CASTSGGMNTEAFF | TGTGCCAGTACCAGTGGGGGCATGAACACTGAAGCTTTCTTT
11 | - | TRBJ2-1 | TRBV10-1 | - | CASSPGFEQFF | TGCGCCAGCAGCCCGGGGTTTGAGCAGTTCTTC
17 | - | TRBJ1-2 | TRBV6-4 | - | CASSPGSPHGKTYGYTF | TGTGCCAGCAGTCCTGGGTCCCCACACGGAAAGACCTATGGCTACACCTTC
15 | large | TRBJ2-3 | TRBV4-3 | - | CASSRPLGAVDTQYF | TGCGCCAGCAGCCGCCCTCTCGGGGCCGTGGATACGCAGTATTTT
14 | few | TRBJ2-3 | TRBV9 | - | CASSVAGVRDTQYF | TGTGCCAGCAGCGTAGCCGGGGTTAGAGATACGCAGTATTTT
13 | - | TRBJ1-1 | TRBV9 | - | CASSVVSNTEAFF | TGTGCCAGCAGCGTAGTCTCCAACACTGAAGCTTTCTTT
14 | - | TRBJ2-7 | TRBV19 | TRBD1 | CASSTGTGDYEQYF | TGTGCCAGTAGTACGGGGACAGGGGACTACGAGCAGTACTTC
12 | few | TRBJ2-7 | TRBV6-5 | TRBD1 | CASRQGSHEQYF | TGTGCCAGCAGACAGGGGTCGCACGAGCAGTACTTC
15 | - | TRBJ1-2 | TRBV6-5 | - | CASSFLPGAYYGYTF | TGTGCCAGCAGTTTCCTGCCCGGGGCGTACTATGGCTACACCTTC
15 | - | TRBJ2-7 | TRBV7-9 | - | CASSPVGLGTYEQYF | TGTGCCAGCAGCCCAGTAGGACTGGGGACCTACGAGCAGTACTTC
13 | - | TRBJ1-2 | TRBV11-2 | - | CASSPTGHYGYTF | TGTGCCAGCAGCCCAACAGGCCACTATGGCTACACCTTC
13 | - | TRBJ2-7 | TRBV11-2 | - | CASSWTGDYEQYF | TGTGCCAGCAGCTGGACTGGAGACTACGAGCAGTACTTC
14 | few | TRBJ2-7 | TRBV19 | TRBD1 | CASSPGQGRHEQYF | TGTGCCAGTAGTCCAGGACAGGGTAGACACGAGCAGTACTTC